This note documents a single TCR beta chain sequence. Within the sample, other DNA sequences also encode this same CDR3. The entry originates in a study of Ad26.COV2.S vaccination and SARS-CoV-2 variants. Germline V lookup: CDR1 MNHEY, CDR2 SVGEGT. The CDR3 has 12 residues. Germline trimming cut 5 bases from V and 3 bases from J; bases unmatched to any gene: 1. Treatment here: about 20 received Ad26.COV2.S at low or high dose, single or two shots; five or six received placebo; per-sample allocation not given. Day 63 following the first vaccine or placebo injection was when the samples were taken. The repertoire was sequenced with immunoSEQ multiplex PCR; TCRdb's copy has only in-frame clones and lacks some. The table includes 350,000 to 500,000 clones, less than 95% detected once.

The sequenced sample was peripheral blood, obtained in a trial of Ad26.COV2.S vaccine versus placebo. The TCR was taken from a person between 18 and 60 years old who received the Ad26.COV2.S COVID-19 vaccine or a placebo. The chain combines TRBV6-2 or TRBV6-3 with TRBJ2-7; 7 bases fit TRBD1. CDR3 amino acids: CASSRDSYEQYF. CDR3 bases: TGTGCCAGCAGTAGGGACAGCTACGAGCAGTACTTC.